This TCR beta chain was captured by sequencing in a study of T cells after yellow fever vaccination. Study-wide results and limits: Contamination by abundant bulk-population clonotypes could be present in FACS-sorted repertoires.

Concerning this clonotype: Its antigen is unknown.

Trimming at V came to 0 bases and at J to 4 bases, leaving 8 bases not matched to a gene. Germline CDR1 reads ENHRY; CDR2 reads SYGVKD. The CDR3 is 16 residues long. Template-switching 5'RACE yielded the TCR cDNA; a universal primer site and UMIs were added in the process. MiXCR, applied by TCRdb to the 5' RACE reads, yields one record per CDR3 protein. The table lists about 300,000 distinct CDR3 sequences, 6.5% to 8.5% of them singletons. The V and J genes are TRBV10-3 and TRBJ1-1; TRBD1 matches 7 bases. Sequences were derived from PBMCs, sampled roughly 47 days after the first yellow fever vaccination. The sequence was collected from a man aged 18 to 29 who received the YFV17D yellow fever vaccine. The DNA of the CDR3 is TGTGCCATCAGTGAGTCGGACAGGACCCCTACCACTGAAGCTTTCTTT. It specifies CAISESDRTPTTEAFF.